This TCR beta chain was captured by sequencing in a study of T cell changes during pregnancy in multiple sclerosis. The CDR3 length is 14 residues. V was pared by 0 bases and J by 3 bases, with 6 bases between. Germline V gives CDR1 MNHEY, CDR2 SVGAGI. Only in-frame clones appear in the TCRdb table, and some are missing; sequencing was by immunoSEQ multiplex PCR. The repertoire consists of around 78,000 clones, with roughly 93% occurring once and the leading ten covering over 2%. The source was peripheral blood, collected in the second trimester of pregnancy. This receptor was identified in a female donor with multiple sclerosis, enrolled in a pregnancy study. The chain combines TRBV6-5 with TRBJ1-5; D call uncertain. CDR3 residues: CASSYSSNNQPQHF. Here the CDR3 DNA reads TGTGCCAGCAGTTACTCCAGTAACAATCAGCCCCAGCATTTT.